The text below deals with one T cell receptor beta chain. No antigen is known for it. The J segment lost 6 bases and the V segment lost 3 bases, leaving 16 bases of the junction unmatched. Germline CDR1 reads SGDLS; CDR2 reads YYNGEE. CDR3 length equals 19 residues. These data originate in a study of T cell responses to AZD1222 COVID-19 vaccine. Study-level points and caveats: Spike-spanning, vaccine-associated CD4 TCRs were dominant at 160-218 and 743-854. Unmutated variant regions reportedly attract nearly half of all spike-specific TCRs. Of the AZD1222 recipients, only 5 or 6 were seropositive at baseline.

Generated by immunoSEQ multiplex PCR, the TCRdb table keeps only in-frame clones and is missing some. In the table there are roughly 50,000 clones, around 85% of which are singletons. It was second doses at about 4 or about 12 weeks that were pooled. The V call is TRBV9, the J call TRBJ1-6, with 9 bases fitting TRBD1. This TCR came from an adult who received the AZD1222 COVID-19 vaccine. The sample here was peripheral blood, taken 28 days after the second AZD1222 dose. The CDR3 loop is CASSELPPSGTGINSPLHF. The CDR3 nucleotides are TGTGCCAGCAGCGAACTACCACCCTCCGGGACAGGGATTAATTCACCCCTCCACTTT.